One sample yielded the 20 T cell receptor beta chains listed below, sequenced in a study of blood T cell repertoires in COVID-19 (TCRdb year 2020). To prepare the library, the immunoSEQ multiplex PCR assay was applied. This is the immuneACCESS table as TCRdb keeps it, with only in-frame sequences that have V and J called. A part of the clones is gone; compared with another copy, unresolved V genes explain less than half, and the rest is unexplained. This sample lists more than 45,000 clones; 70% to 90% were detected once. Around 5.1% of the sample lies in the top ten. Input material: peripheral blood. The source of these receptors is a man aged 35-49 years with active COVID-19.

The chain employs TRBV5-1 and TRBJ2-7; possible D gene TRBD2, 6 bases. V dropped 2 bases and J dropped 4 bases, with 13 bases sitting between them. Germline CDR1 reads SGHRS; CDR2 reads YFSETQ. This CDR3 has 14 amino acids. The CDR3 region is CASSFGTAGYEQYF. The CDR3 region has the DNA TGCGCCAGCAGCTTCGGGACCGCGGGATACGAGCAGTACTTC. Filled out from reference TRBV5-1 and TRBJ2-7, the complete variable domain reads KAGVTQTPRYLIKTRGQQVTLSCSPISGHRSVSWYQQTPGQGLQFLFEYFSETQRNKGNFPGRFSGRQFSNSRSEMNVSTLELGDSALYLCASSFGTAGYEQYFGPGTRLTVT.

Only one count was recorded for this clone. The chain joins TRBV9 to TRBJ2-3; TRBD1 matches 7 bases. Trimming removed 6 bases from V and 2 bases from J; junction bases left unmatched: 6. The CDR3 totals 14 residues. The germline gives CDR1 SGDLS, CDR2 YYNGEE. The CDR3 loop is CASTPGQTTDTQYF. CDR3 in DNA: TGTGCCAGCACCCCGGGACAGACCACAGATACGCAGTATTTT.

The V and J genes are TRBV2 and TRBJ2-1; 13 bases fit TRBD2. Germline CDR1 reads SNHLY; CDR2 reads FYNNEI. V was pared by 6 bases and J by 1 base, with 3 bases of the junction left unmatched. The CDR3 consists of 16 residues. CDR3 nucleotide sequence: TGTGCCAGCAGAGGACTAGCGGGAGCGTCCTACAATGAGCAGTTCTTC. This encodes CASRGLAGASYNEQFF.

V and J are TRBV19 and TRBJ1-5, with a possible D match to TRBD1 (5 bases). The CDR3 runs 17 residues. Trimming took 3 bases from V and 5 from J, leaving 20 bases between them. Germline CDR1 LNHDA, CDR2 SQIVND (reference sequence). The CDR3 sequence: CASSIYTGGGFDQPQHF. The CDR3, as DNA: TGTGCCAGTAGTATCTACACCGGGGGGGGGTTCGATCAGCCCCAGCATTTT.

This chain joins TRBV24-1 and TRBJ2-3; TRBD1 aligns across 9 bases. This CDR3 is 15 amino acids long. Germline CDR1 reads KGHDR; CDR2 reads SFDVKD. Germline trimming cut 3 bases from V and 3 bases from J; bases unmatched to any gene: 3. CDR3 sequence: CATSDPGQGTDTQYF. In DNA form, the CDR3 reads TGTGCCACCAGTGATCCCGGACAGGGGACAGATACGCAGTATTTT.

V is TRBV5-1 and J is TRBJ2-4; 8 bases line up with TRBD1. Germline trimming cut 4 bases from V and 6 bases from J; bases unmatched to any gene: 3. Germline V lookup: CDR1 SGHRS, CDR2 YFSETQ. This CDR3 has 13 residues. Here the CDR3 DNA reads TGCGCCAGCAGCCAGGGGACAGGAAACATTCAGTACTTC. This sequence encodes CASSQGTGNIQYF.

This chain links TRBV4-1 with TRBJ2-7; 12 nucleotides line up with TRBD2. Germline V gives CDR1 MGHRA, CDR2 YSYEKL. The CDR3 has 15 amino acids. Germline trimming cut 1 base from V and 3 bases from J; bases unmatched to any gene: 1. Here the CDR3 DNA reads TGCGCCAGCAGCCAAGGGACTAGCGGGAACTACGAGCAGTACTTC. Protein sequence: CASSQGTSGNYEQYF.

The rearrangement links TRBV29-1 to TRBJ2-1; 10 positions match TRBD1. The CDR3 runs 15 residues. Germline V gene lookup returns CDR1 SQVTM and CDR2 ANQGSEA. The trim removed 2 bases at V and 5 bases at J, leaving 6 bases unmatched. CDR3 loop: CSVEPGTGEDNEQFF. As DNA, the CDR3 is TGCAGCGTTGAACCGGGGACAGGGGAGGACAATGAGCAGTTCTTC.

The chain has TRBV19 and TRBJ2-7, with 8 bases fitting TRBD2. Per the germline V gene, CDR1 is LNHDA and CDR2 is SQIVND (reference sequence). CDR3 length: 14 amino acids. J lost 5 bases, V lost 5 bases, and 8 bases had no gene match. CDR3 nucleotide sequence: TGTGCCAGTAGTTCCCCGGGACTAGATGACGAGCAGTACTTC. This translates into CASSSPGLDDEQYF.

The chain links TRBV6-5 to TRBJ1-2; 9 bases match TRBD1. V trimming: 11 bases; J trimming: 0 bases; junction bases outside the gene matches: 10. CDR1 is MNHEY and CDR2 is SVGAGI in the germline V gene. The CDR3 is made up of 15 amino acids. The CDR3 nucleotides are TGTGCCGGGACAGGGACGCCCCAAGCTAACTATGGCTACACCTTC. Translated: CAGTGTPQANYGYTF.

This chain joins TRBV5-1 and TRBJ1-2; no definite D call. The CDR3 is 14 amino acids. Germline CDR1 SGHRS, CDR2 YFSETQ. Trimming took 2 bases from V and 7 from J, leaving 15 bases between them. The DNA for the CDR3 is TGCGCCAGCAGCTTTACTCGACTGCGGGCTGGCTACACCTTC. Protein sequence: CASSFTRLRAGYTF. Supplemented by reference TRBV5-1 and TRBJ1-2, the full variable domain reads KAGVTQTPRYLIKTRGQQVTLSCSPISGHRSVSWYQQTPGQGLQFLFEYFSETQRNKGNFPGRFSGRQFSNSRSEMNVSTLELGDSALYLCASSFTRLRAGYTFGSGTRLTVV.

This clone has just a few counts. The chain combines TRBV7-3 with TRBJ2-1; 8 positions match TRBD2. Trimming took 4 bases from V and 4 from J; bases not matched to a gene: 12. Germline V CDR1 and CDR2: SGHTA, FQGTGA. This CDR3 comprises 17 residues. The CDR3 coding sequence is TGTGCCAGCAGCTCCTCCGGGACTAGAAACTATTACAATGAGCAGTTCTTC. This codes for CASSSSGTRNYYNEQFF.

The genes are TRBV5-5 and TRBJ1-3, with a weak D call TRBD1 (6 bases). Germline-derived CDR1 and CDR2 are SGHKS and YYEKEE (reference sequence). The V gene lost 5 bases and the J gene lost 0 bases, with 9 bases spanning the gap. The length of the CDR3 is 14 residues. This chain's CDR3 is CASSPGHSGNTIYF. The CDR3 DNA reads TGTGCCAGCAGTCCGGGACACTCTGGAAACACCATATATTTT.

The V gene is TRBV5-1, the J gene TRBJ2-4, with 8 positions matching TRBD1. Trimming took 4 bases from V and 1 from J; bases not matched to a gene: 13. Germline-derived CDR1 and CDR2 are SGHRS and YFSETQ. The CDR3 contains 18 residues. The CDR3 loop is CASSRGQGADRAKNIQYF. The CDR3 DNA is TGCGCCAGCAGCCGAGGGCAGGGGGCGGATCGCGCCAAAAACATTCAGTACTTC.

This clone was picked up a small number of times. For the CDR3, the DNA is TGTGCCAGCAGCCCGGGGAGGAGCTCCTACAATGAGCAGTTCTTC. This encodes CASSPGRSSYNEQFF. V and J are TRBV7-9 and TRBJ2-1; weak D call: TRBD2 (6 bases). This CDR3 has 15 residues. Germline lookup yields CDR1 SEHNR and CDR2 FQNEAQ (reference sequence). V was cut by 5 bases and J by 0 bases, with 11 bases left in between.

This chain links TRBV7-9 with TRBJ1-6; 12 bases agree with TRBD1. Germline-derived CDR1 and CDR2 are SEHNR and FQNEAQ (reference sequence). The CDR3 loop spans 15 amino acids. V was clipped by 6 bases and J by 5 bases; unmatched bases: 2. The CDR3, as DNA: TGTGCCAGCAGTTGGGACAGGGGGCATAATTCACCCCTCCACTTT. Residues: CASSWDRGHNSPLHF.

This clone was recorded once. In nucleotides, the CDR3 is TGTGCCAGTAGTGGTCGGACAGGGGGCCTGCGTCGGAATAATTCACCCCTCCACTTT. It codes for CASSGRTGGLRRNNSPLHF. The chain combines TRBV19 with TRBJ1-6; 11 bases fit TRBD1. J lost 5 bases, V lost 5 bases, and 14 bases had no gene match. The CDR3 is 19 amino acids. Germline CDR1 and CDR2: LNHDA and SQIVND (reference sequence). Variable domain in full (rest from reference TRBV19 and TRBJ1-6): DGGITQSPKYLFRKEGQNVTLSCEQNLNHDAMYWYRQDPGQGLRLIYYSQIVNDFQKGDIAEGYSVSREKKESFPLTVTSAQKNPTAFYLCASSGRTGGLRRNNSPLHFGNGTRLTVT.

The chain has TRBV20-1 and TRBJ2-1, with D perhaps matching TRBD2 (6 bases). V shed 6 bases and J shed 16 bases, with 16 bases lying between them. Per germline, CDR1 DFQATT and CDR2 SNEGSKA (reference sequence). The CDR3 contains 10 residues. This CDR3 reads CSASLGGIFF. The CDR3 region has the DNA TGCAGTGCCAGTCTTGGCGGGATATTCTTC.

V usage is TRBV27 and J usage is TRBJ1-2; 8 bases agree with TRBD1. In germline, CDR1 is MNHEY, CDR2 SMNVEV (reference sequence). CDR3 length equals 14 residues. V lost 8 bases and J lost 4; bases outside the gene matches: 9. The CDR3 reads CASQKSGQGYGYTF. The DNA of the CDR3 is TGTGCCAGCCAAAAATCCGGACAGGGCTATGGCTACACCTTC.

This clone showed up just once. The chain employs TRBV19 and TRBJ1-2; a weak D match, TRBD1 (6 bases). The V end lost 4 bases, the J end lost 7 bases, and 10 bases lay between the germline ends. This CDR3 spans 12 amino acids. Germline V CDR1 and CDR2: LNHDA, SQIVND (reference sequence). The CDR3 DNA reads TGTGCCAGTAGTACCAGACAGGCTGGCTACACCTTC. Protein sequence: CASSTRQAGYTF.